This T cell receptor beta chain was sequenced during a study of CD4 T cells in relation to SARS-CoV-2 and coronaviruses. Study at large: Shared crossreactive spike epitopes were mapped to their HLA restriction.

Concerning this clone itself: Antigen unknown.

CEF-cultured naive and memory CD4+ T cell DNA got survey-level sequencing. Repertoires were generated with immunoSEQ multiplex PCR, while TCRdb's copy carries only in-frame clones and drops some. The profile shows tens of thousands of clones, nearly 85% of them singletons. Study results and caveats: The cross-reactivity analysis covered only spike protein, not other viral proteins.

More than 8.5 x 10^4 naive or memory CD4+ cells were cultured with CEF peptides for more than nine days. Germline loops: CDR1 SGHNT, CDR2 YENEEA. Between the trimmed V and J ends, which lost 3 bases and 1 base, there was a span of 9 bases. CDR3 length equals 14 residues. The chain has TRBV11-3 and TRBJ2-5; D assignment may be TRBD1 or TRBD2 (6 bases each). The sample taken for sequencing was naive CD4+ T cells from PBMCs, cultured in vitro. The subset is: naive CD4+ T cells isolated by negative enrichment. The sequence was collected from an adult with COVID-19. The CDR3 spells CASSFGGPQETQYF. The CDR3 DNA sequence: TGTGCCAGCAGCTTTGGGGGGCCCCAAGAGACCCAGTACTTC.